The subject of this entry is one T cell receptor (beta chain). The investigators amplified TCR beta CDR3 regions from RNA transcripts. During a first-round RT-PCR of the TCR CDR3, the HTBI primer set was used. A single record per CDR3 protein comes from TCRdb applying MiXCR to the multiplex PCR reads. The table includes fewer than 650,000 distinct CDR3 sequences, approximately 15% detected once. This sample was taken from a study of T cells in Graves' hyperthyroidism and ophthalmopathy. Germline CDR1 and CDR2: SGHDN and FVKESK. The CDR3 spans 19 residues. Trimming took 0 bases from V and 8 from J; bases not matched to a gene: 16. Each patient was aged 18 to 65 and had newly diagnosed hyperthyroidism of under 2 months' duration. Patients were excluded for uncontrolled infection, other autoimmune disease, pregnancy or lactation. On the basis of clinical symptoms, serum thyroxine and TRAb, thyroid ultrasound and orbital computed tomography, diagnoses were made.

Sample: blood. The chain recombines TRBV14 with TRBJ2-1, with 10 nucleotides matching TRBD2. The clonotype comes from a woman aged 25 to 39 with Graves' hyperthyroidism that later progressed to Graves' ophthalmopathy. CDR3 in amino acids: CASSQDRSSGRSTHDEQFF. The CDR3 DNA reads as TGTGCCAGCAGCCAAGATCGAAGTAGCGGGAGGTCTACACACGATGAGCAGTTCTTC.